The source of this TCR beta chain is a study of T cell clonality in common variable immunodeficiency. Sequencing input was equivalent genomic DNA from CVID and controls. Some clones are missing from TCRdb's copy, which holds only in-frame ones; the method was immunoSEQ multiplex PCR. The repertoire consists of about 39,000 clones, none detected only once. Only a few counts were recorded for this clone. The TCR comes from a person aged 18 to 75 in good health. Material: peripheral blood mononuclear cells.

The sequenced CDR3 bases are TGTGCCAGCAGCTCGACAGGGGTCAATCAGCCC. Protein sequence: CASSSTGVNQP. The whole CDR3 protein is CASSSTGVNQPQHF. The V gene is TRBV11-2, the J gene TRBJ1-5, with 8 bases fitting TRBD1. The missing CDR3 end, 3 residues past where the read stops, is filled in from the germline J gene. V dropped 4 bases and J dropped 3; count of bases not matched to a gene: 2. Germline values: CDR1 SGHAT, CDR2 FQNNGV. The CDR3 spans 14 residues. Full variable domain (outside the CDR3, taken from reference TRBV11-2 and TRBJ1-5): EAGVAQSPRYKIIEKRQSVAFWCNPISGHATLYWYQQILGQGPKLLIQFQNNGVVDDSQLPKDRFSAERLKGVDSTLKIQPAKLEDSAVYLCASSSTGVNQPQHFGDGTRLSIL.